This is a list of T cell receptor beta chains from one sample in a study of T-cell memory formation after mild COVID-19. One entry per CDR3 protein results from TCRdb running MiXCR on the 5' RACE reads. The repertoire consists of 85,000 to 130,000 distinct CDR3 sequences, with roughly 11% occurring once and the leading ten covering around 39%. Sequenced material: PBMCs or a T cell subset sorted from them (not recorded which). All receptors derive from a man between 18 and 35 years old who had mild COVID-19 (a few samples of this study predate the infection). Cell type and time point are not known. CDR3s include the opening cysteine and the closing phenylalanine or tryptophan. A D gene is named only where the DNA matches it firmly. Rows may omit the clone size; those that give it use once, few, many or a size class.

D: NA; size: NA; J: TRBJ1-1; V: TRBV7-9; DNA: TGTGCCAGCAGCCCCCAAGGGGTTACAGGGAGACCTGAAGCTTTCTTT; CDR3: CASSPQGVTGRPEAFF
D: TRBD1; size: many; J: TRBJ1-2; V: TRBV6-5; DNA: TGTGCCAGCAGTTACGGGACAGCATCCTATGGCTACACCTTC; CDR3: CASSYGTASYGYTF
D: TRBD1; size: few; J: TRBJ2-7; V: TRBV7-9; DNA: TGTGCCAGCAGCTCGGGGACAGGGTTGTACGAGCAGTACTTC; CDR3: CASSSGTGLYEQYF
D: NA; size: NA; J: TRBJ2-5; V: TRBV20-1; DNA: TGCAGTGCTAGAGATTTACAGGGTAAAGAGACCCAGTACTTC; CDR3: CSARDLQGKETQYF
D: NA; size: NA; J: TRBJ1-1; V: TRBV12-3/TRBV12-4; DNA: TGTGCCAGCAGTTTAGCAAAACGGAAGAGGTATGCTTTCTTT; CDR3: CASSLAKRKRYAFF
D: NA; size: NA; J: TRBJ1-5; V: TRBV27; DNA: TGTGCCAGCAGTTTCAAGGAAGGGCAGCCCCAGCATTTT; CDR3: CASSFKEGQPQHF
D: NA; size: few; J: TRBJ1-5; V: TRBV7-9; DNA: TGTGCCAGCAGCTTTGCAGGGGAAGGTCAGCCCCAGCATTTT; CDR3: CASSFAGEGQPQHF
D: NA; size: many; J: TRBJ1-1; V: TRBV7-9; DNA: TGTGCCAGCAGCGCCCCAACATCGAACACTGAAGCTTTCTTT; CDR3: CASSAPTSNTEAFF
D: NA; size: few; J: TRBJ2-2; V: TRBV7-9; DNA: TGTGCCAGCAGGGAGTCCGGGACTGACACCGGGGAGCTGTTTTTT; CDR3: CASRESGTDTGELFF
D: NA; size: NA; J: TRBJ2-5; V: TRBV4-3; DNA: TGCGCCAGCAGCCGGGGGACGCACACGGAGACCCAGTACTTC; CDR3: CASSRGTHTETQYF
D: NA; size: NA; J: TRBJ2-3; V: TRBV7-3; DNA: TGTGCCAGCAGCAACCAAGGCGTGGGGGATACGCAGTATTTT; CDR3: CASSNQGVGDTQYF
D: NA; size: few; J: TRBJ1-6; V: TRBV5-1; DNA: TGCGCCAGCGCTTGGACCGATAATTCACCCCTCCACTTT; CDR3: CASAWTDNSPLHF
D: TRBD2; size: NA; J: TRBJ2-2; V: TRBV4-1; DNA: TGCGCCAGCAGCCACCCTGGGGGGGGGGAGACAGGGGAGCTGTTTTTT; CDR3: CASSHPGGGETGELFF
D: NA; size: NA; J: TRBJ2-1; V: TRBV4-1; DNA: TGCGCCAGCAGCCAAGGAACCGGGGTGAATGAGCAGTTCTTC; CDR3: CASSQGTGVNEQFF
D: TRBD1; size: NA; J: TRBJ2-5; V: TRBV7-9; DNA: TGTGCCAGCAGCTTAGAAGGGGGCGCGAAAGAGACCCAGTACTTC; CDR3: CASSLEGGAKETQYF
D: TRBD2; size: few; J: TRBJ2-1; V: TRBV27; DNA: TGTGCCAGCAGTTTATTTCTCAGCGGGGAGTTCTTC; CDR3: CASSLFLSGEFF
D: NA; size: NA; J: TRBJ2-5; V: TRBV9; DNA: TGTGCCAGCAGTCCCGAAGCAGCAGAGACCCAGTACTTC; CDR3: CASSPEAAETQYF
D: NA; size: few; J: TRBJ2-5; V: TRBV7-3; DNA: TGTGCCAGCAGCTTAACCACGGGGGAAGAGACCCAGTACTTC; CDR3: CASSLTTGEETQYF
D: NA; size: many; J: TRBJ2-7; V: TRBV6-6; DNA: TGTGCCAGCAGTTACTCGGCCAGTTCCGAGCAGTACTTC; CDR3: CASSYSASSEQYF
D: TRBD1; size: few; J: TRBJ2-1; V: TRBV9; DNA: TGTGCCAGCAGCGCGGGGACAGGACCTGAGCAGTTCTTC; CDR3: CASSAGTGPEQFF
D: NA; size: NA; J: TRBJ2-5; V: TRBV4-1; DNA: TGCGCCAGCAGCCAAGTCCAAACCGACTGGATAGGGGGGACCCAGTACTTC; CDR3: CASSQVQTDWIGGTQYF
D: NA; size: NA; J: TRBJ2-1; V: TRBV6-1; DNA: TGTGCCAGCAGTGAAAGGGGTGGTGGTTGGCAGTTCTTC; CDR3: CASSERGGGWQFF
D: NA; size: NA; J: TRBJ2-7; V: TRBV9; DNA: TGTGCCAGCAGCGCCATAGGGTGGGGCGACGAGCAGTACTTC; CDR3: CASSAIGWGDEQYF
D: TRBD1; size: NA; J: TRBJ2-1; V: TRBV20-1; DNA: TGCAGTGCTAGAGTTTGGGACAGCTCCTACAATGAGCAGTTCTTC; CDR3: CSARVWDSSYNEQFF
D: NA; size: few; J: TRBJ2-1; V: TRBV29-1; DNA: TGCAGCGTTGCCGGGAGCCACAATGAGCAGTTCTTC; CDR3: CSVAGSHNEQFF
D: NA; size: NA; J: TRBJ1-2; V: TRBV4-1; DNA: TGCGCCAGCAGCCAACCGGGACAAGGCCTCTATGGCTACACCTTC; CDR3: CASSQPGQGLYGYTF